This T cell receptor beta chain originates from a study of blood T cell repertoires in COVID-19. Here immunoSEQ multiplex PCR was the method, and the copy in TCRdb shows in-frame clones only, minus some. The top ten hold around 4% of the sample, which has about 290,000 clones, approximately 80% seen once. The CDR3 is 15 amino acids. The V and J ends lost 3 bases and 6 bases respectively, with 14 bases between them. The germline gives CDR1 MDHEN, CDR2 SYDVKM. The sequence was collected from a woman in her forties or fifties with active or convalescent COVID-19. The V gene is TRBV28, the J gene TRBJ2-2; a possible D gene is TRBD1 (6 bases). Sequenced material: peripheral blood. The CDR3 sequence is CASSFYMGAAGELFF. The CDR3 DNA reads as TGTGCCAGCAGTTTTTATATGGGGGCGGCCGGGGAGCTGTTTTTT.